This T cell receptor beta chain is drawn from a study of cytomegalovirus exposure and HLA in healthy donors. PCR involved 60 Vbeta and 13 Jbeta primers. The assay was immunoSEQ multiplex PCR, and TCRdb's table has in-frame clones only and misses some. Of under 200,000 clones listed, around 80% are singletons. The sample comprised PBMCs. This clonotype originated in a male donor in good health and CMV-seropositive.

The DNA of the CDR3 is TGTGCCAGCAGCTCCAGGGTGAACCCCTACGAGCAGTACTTC. Translation gives CASSSRVNPYEQYF. This chain uses TRBV13 with TRBJ2-7; perhaps TRBD1 as D (5 bases). There are 14 residues in the CDR3. The V end was cut by 4 bases, the J end by 2 bases, with 12 bases between. Germline CDR1 is PRHDT and CDR2 is FYEKMQ (reference sequence). Together with reference TRBV13 and TRBJ2-7, the CDR3 gives the full variable domain: AAGVIQSPRHLIKEKRETATLKCYPIPRHDTVYWYQQGPGQDPQFLISFYEKMQSDKGSIPDRFSAQQFSDYHSELNMSSLELGDSALYFCASSSRVNPYEQYFGPGTRLTVT.